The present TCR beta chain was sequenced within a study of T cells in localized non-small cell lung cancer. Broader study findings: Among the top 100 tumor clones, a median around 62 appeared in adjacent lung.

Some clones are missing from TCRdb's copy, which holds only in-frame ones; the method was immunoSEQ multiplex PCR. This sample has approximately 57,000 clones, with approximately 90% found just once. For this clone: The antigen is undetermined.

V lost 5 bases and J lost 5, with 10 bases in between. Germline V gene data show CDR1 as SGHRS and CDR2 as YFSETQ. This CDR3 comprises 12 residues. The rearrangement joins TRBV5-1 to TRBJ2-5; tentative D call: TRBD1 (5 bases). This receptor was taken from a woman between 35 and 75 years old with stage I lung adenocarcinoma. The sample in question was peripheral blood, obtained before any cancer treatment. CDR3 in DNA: TGCGCCAGCAGTCAGGGCCGGGAGACCCAGTACTTC. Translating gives CASSQGRETQYF.